The 24 T cell receptor beta chains below come from one sample, sequenced in a study of cytotoxic CD8 clonotypes in ibrutinib-treated CLL. Libraries were prepared by immunoSEQ multiplex PCR; TCRdb keeps only in-frame clonotypes and omits some of them. The table lists approximately 280,000 clones, less than 85% of them singletons, with around 5.3% in the top ten. Here the sequenced sample was PBMCs, taken at disease progression, from a patient treated with ibrutinib. These receptors came from a human donor with chronic lymphocytic leukemia.

This clone was seen a handful of times. The chain links TRBV18 to TRBJ2-6; D is perhaps TRBD1 (5 bases). Germline V gives CDR1 KGHSH, CDR2 LQKENI. V shed 0 bases and J shed 0 bases, with 9 bases lying between them. This CDR3 spans 17 amino acids. CDR3 DNA sequence: TGTGCCAGCTCACCACCTACAGGTTACTCTGGGGCCAACGTCCTGACTTTC. It codes for CASSPPTGYSGANVLTF.

This clone was seen once. This chain connects TRBV10-3 to TRBJ2-2; 7 bases align to TRBD1. CDR3 size: 15 residues. The germline V gene has CDR1 ENHRY and CDR2 SYGVKD. J was trimmed by 5 bases and V by 2 bases; bases with no gene match: 5. Here the CDR3 DNA reads TGTGCCATCAGTGAGGAGGGGGCGCTGACCGGGGAGCTGTTTTTT. Its translation: CAISEEGALTGELFF.

This clone has only a few counts. This chain connects TRBV7-2 to TRBJ2-3; the D is unclear. The germline V gene has CDR1 SGHTA and CDR2 FQGNSA. The V end was cut by 2 bases, the J end by 4 bases, with 16 bases between. The CDR3 spans 16 residues. CDR3 region: CASSLRIAPLADTQYF. Written as DNA, the CDR3 is TGTGCCAGCAGCTTAAGAATAGCTCCGCTGGCAGATACGCAGTATTTT. The full variable domain, its missing parts supplied by reference TRBV7-2 and TRBJ2-3, is GAGVSQSPSNKVTEKGKDVELRCDPISGHTALYWYRQSLGQGLEFLIYFQGNSAPDKSGLPSDRFSAERTGGSVSTLTIQRTQQEDSAVYLCASSLRIAPLADTQYFGPGTRLTVL.

The genes are TRBV6-1 and TRBJ2-1, with 7 bases lining up with TRBD1. V was pared by 2 bases and J by 4 bases, with 8 bases of the junction left unmatched. This CDR3 is built from 16 residues. CDR1 and CDR2 (germline): MNHNS, SASEGT. For the CDR3, the DNA is TGTGCCAGCAGTGAAATGGGGTGGACAGGATACAATGAGCAGTTCTTC. It is translated as CASSEMGWTGYNEQFF.

J is TRBJ1-2 and V is TRBV7-8; TRBD1 agrees at 9 bases. Per germline, CDR1 SGHVS and CDR2 FQNEAQ. The CDR3 has 15 residues. J was trimmed by 4 bases and V by 5 bases; bases with no gene match: 8. The CDR3 DNA sequence: TGTGCCAGCAGCCAGTCCCGGGACAGGGTCTATGGCTACACCTTC. Translation: CASSQSRDRVYGYTF.

This rearrangement joins TRBV7-9 to TRBJ2-7, with 7 nucleotides matching TRBD1. After removal of 4 bases from V and 9 bases from J, the junction contained 3 bases not matched to a gene. Germline V gene data show CDR1 as SEHNR and CDR2 as FQNEAQ (reference sequence). The CDR3 extends over 11 amino acids. For the CDR3, the DNA is TGTGCCAGCAGCTCGGACAGGATGCAGTACTTC. Its translation is CASSSDRMQYF.

The chain joins TRBV29-1 to TRBJ1-2; 9 bases fit TRBD1. Trimming removed 6 bases from V and 3 bases from J; junction bases left unmatched: 32. This CDR3 region has 22 residues. Germline values: CDR1 SQVTM, CDR2 ANQGSEA. CDR3 in DNA: TGCAGCGTCGTACACCCTTGGGAATCGATGCACACACCCACAGGGGGCGACTATGGCTACACCTTC. Amino acids: CSVVHPWESMHTPTGGDYGYTF.

This clone showed up just a few times. The chain employs TRBV5-1 and TRBJ2-7; the D is unclear. CDR1 and CDR2 from the germline V gene are SGHRS and YFSETQ. This CDR3 is built from 17 residues. Between the trimmed V and J ends, which lost 0 bases and 0 bases, there was a span of 16 bases. CDR3 region: CASSLGGTPQFSYEQYF. For the CDR3, the DNA is TGCGCCAGCAGCTTGGGTGGCACCCCACAGTTCTCCTACGAGCAGTACTTC.

This clone was seen a few times. V and J are TRBV4-1 and TRBJ2-5; TRBD2 agrees at 12 bases. The V gene's germline CDR1 is MGHRA and CDR2 YSYEKL. The length of the CDR3 is 16 residues. The trim removed 3 bases at V and 5 bases at J, leaving 7 bases unmatched. DNA of the CDR3: TGCGCCAGCAGCCATCCCGGACTAGCGGGGCGTGAGACCCAGTACTTC. Translating it yields CASSHPGLAGRETQYF.

J is TRBJ2-3 and V is TRBV11-2, with 7 bases lining up with TRBD2. V was pared by 5 bases and J by 6 bases, with 11 bases of the junction left unmatched. In germline, CDR1 is SGHAT, CDR2 FQNNGV. The CDR3 runs to 15 residues. The CDR3, as DNA: TGTGCCAGCAGCGAATTAGCGGGTGCCGCTGATACGCAGTATTTT. Its protein product is CASSELAGAADTQYF.

This clone has just one count. V usage is TRBV7-8 and J usage is TRBJ2-3, with unresolved D. The CDR3 has 12 amino acids. V lost 2 bases and J 7 bases, leaving 7 bases between the germline ends. Per the germline V gene, CDR1 is SGHVS and CDR2 is FQNEAQ. As DNA, the CDR3 is TGTGCCAGCAGCTTAAACCTACATACGCAGTATTTT. Its protein is CASSLNLHTQYF.

The table lists this clone with a count of one. The chain joins TRBV4-1 to TRBJ2-7; D is uncertain. Germline V gene sequence: CDR1 MGHRA, CDR2 YSYEKL. Trimming pared 4 bases from V and 2 bases from J, leaving 21 bases between. The CDR3 contains 17 residues. CDR3 residues: CASSRRPTVVMTYEQYF. CDR3 nucleotide sequence: TGCGCCAGCAGCCGAAGGCCTACGGTAGTAATGACCTACGAGCAGTACTTC.

The chain is built from TRBV10-3 and TRBJ2-1; D is undetermined. The CDR3 is 11 amino acids. The V and J ends lost 8 bases and 6 bases respectively, with 8 bases between them. Germline CDR1 is ENHRY and CDR2 is SYGVKD. This CDR3 is CAIHRGNEQFF. Here the CDR3 DNA reads TGTGCCATCCATAGAGGCAATGAGCAGTTCTTC.

This clone was observed once. The V call is TRBV18, the J call TRBJ1-1; D gene unclear. Germline loops: CDR1 KGHSH, CDR2 LQKENI. The CDR3 covers 14 residues. The V end was cut by 3 bases, the J end by 6 bases, with 14 bases between. The CDR3 here is CASSPAAGSSEAFF. CDR3 nucleotide sequence: TGTGCCAGCTCACCCGCAGCGGGATCGTCTGAAGCTTTCTTT.

This clone showed up just once. Relative to the germline gene, one junction end is altered; a read error may explain this. The chain uses TRBV7-8 and TRBJ2-5; 11 nucleotides match TRBD2. CDR3 length: 15 residues. Germline V gives CDR1 SGHVS, CDR2 FQNEAQ. The CDR3 region is CASSSASGGRNRLDF. CDR3 sequence (DNA): TGTGCCAGCAGCTCCGCTAGCGGGGGGCGAAATCGCCTCGACTTC. Using reference TRBV7-8 and TRBJ2-5 for the parts outside the CDR3, the full variable domain is GAGVSQSPRYKVAKRGQDVALRCDPISGHVSLFWYQQALGQGPEFLTYFQNEAQLDKSGLPSDRFFAERPEGSVSTLKIQRTQQEDSAVYLCASSSASGGRNRLDFGPGTRLLVL.

This chain connects TRBV5-1 to TRBJ2-2; no clear D gene. CDR1 is SGHRS and CDR2 is YFSETQ in the germline V gene. The CDR3 consists of 15 residues. The ends were cut back, 0 bases at V and 3 bases at J, with 9 bases in the middle. CDR3 coding DNA: TGCGCCAGCAGCTTGGGAAGTATTTACACCGGGGAGCTGTTTTTT. It yields the protein CASSLGSIYTGELFF.

V and J are TRBV9 and TRBJ2-1, with 7 bases identical to TRBD1. V gave up 4 bases and J gave up 4 bases; unmatched junction bases: 8. The CDR3 is made up of 15 amino acids. CDR1 and CDR2 (germline): SGDLS, YYNGEE. The CDR3: CASSLQGLGYNEQFF. CDR3 bases: TGTGCCAGCAGCCTACAGGGGCTCGGTTACAATGAGCAGTTCTTC.

V is TRBV10-3 and J is TRBJ2-7, with no clear D. With 0 bases removed from V and 2 bases from J, the gap between germline ends came to 14 bases. Germline loops: CDR1 ENHRY, CDR2 SYGVKD. This CDR3 comprises 16 residues. The CDR3 bases are TGTGCCATCAGTGAGTCAAGGGCCCCGGGCCCCTACGAGCAGTACTTC. Protein sequence: CAISESRAPGPYEQYF.

The V and J genes are TRBV7-9 and TRBJ2-3; D is possibly TRBD2 (5 bases). There are 14 residues in the CDR3. Trimming took off 4 bases at V and 8 bases at J, with 16 bases between the two ends. Germline V lookup: CDR1 SEHNR, CDR2 FQNEAQ (reference sequence). Here the CDR3 DNA reads TGTGCCAGCAGCTCGAGTGGAGCGGCGGGTACGCAGTATTTT. It is translated as CASSSSGAAGTQYF.

V is TRBV23-1 and J is TRBJ2-5; 9 bases are shared with TRBD1. TRBV23-1 carries the ORF label, with uncertain function. The CDR3 sequence is 17 residues long. Trimming cost V 1 base and J 5 bases; bases outside gene matches: 11. The CDR3 here is CASSQYLRDRVGETQYF. CDR3 sequence (DNA): TGCGCCAGCAGTCAATACCTCCGGGACAGGGTAGGGGAGACCCAGTACTTC.

This rearrangement joins TRBV7-2 to TRBJ2-7, with D perhaps given as TRBD1 or TRBD2 (6 bases each). In germline, CDR1 is SGHTA, CDR2 FQGNSA. Trimming stripped 5 bases from V and 1 base from J, with 18 bases between. The CDR3 length is 16 residues. CDR3 nucleotide sequence: TGTGCCAGCAGCCCAGCCGGGGGCGGAACTTCCTACGAGCAGTACTTC. Its protein is CASSPAGGGTSYEQYF.

V and J are TRBV15 and TRBJ2-1, with D perhaps TRBD2 (5 bases). Germline-derived CDR1 and CDR2 are LNHNV and YYDKDF (reference sequence). The CDR3 consists of 13 residues. Trimming left V 6 bases short and J 6 bases short, with 12 bases between. The CDR3 DNA reads as TGTGCCACCAGACCCACGGGGTCCAATGAGCAGTTCTTC. Protein: CATRPTGSNEQFF. The variable domain in full, completed from reference TRBV15 and TRBJ2-1, reads DAMVIQNPRYQVTQFGKPVTLSCSQTLNHNVMYWYQQKSSQAPKLLFHYYDKDFNNEADTPDNFQSRRPNTSFCFLDIRSPGLGDTAMYLCATRPTGSNEQFFGPGTRLTVL.

This chain joins TRBV5-4 and TRBJ2-5; D perhaps matches TRBD2 (5 bases). CDR1 and CDR2 from the germline V gene are SGHNT and YYREEE (reference sequence). The length of the CDR3 is 16 residues. Trimming removed 6 bases at V and 5 bases at J, with 23 bases between. CDR3 protein: CASTSPSGKGRETQYF. In DNA, the CDR3 is TGTGCCAGCACCTCTCCTTCCGGGAAGGGTCGGGAGACCCAGTACTTC.

This clone has just a few counts. V gene TRBV6-1 combines with J gene TRBJ1-2, with D unclear. Germline V CDR1 and CDR2: MNHNS, SASEGT. Trimming removed 6 bases at V and 1 base at J, with 15 bases between. The CDR3 length is 15 residues. The CDR3 nucleotides are TGTGCCAGCAGGGTTCCGGCAGTCAGTAACTATGGCTACACCTTC. It codes for CASRVPAVSNYGYTF.